These 30 T cell receptor beta chains originate from one sample sequenced in a study of T cells in Graves' hyperthyroidism and ophthalmopathy. Regions amplified from RNA transcripts were the TCR beta CDR3 regions. The primer set for the first-round RT-PCR of the TCR CDR3 was HTBI. MiXCR, applied by TCRdb to the multiplex PCR reads, yields one record per CDR3 protein. The sample consists of 700,000 or so distinct CDR3 sequences, around 15% of them appearing once. Source material: blood. The receptors were sampled from a man in his late teens or twenties with Graves' hyperthyroidism.

This clonotype was seen a handful of times. The genes are TRBV15 and TRBJ2-7; a possible D gene is TRBD2 (6 bases). The CDR3 is 15 amino acids. CDR1 LNHNV and CDR2 YYDKDF come from the germline V gene (reference sequence). V dropped 0 bases and J dropped 4 bases, with 13 bases sitting between them. The chain's CDR3 is CATSRDSAGSYEQYF. CDR3 bases: TGTGCCACCAGCAGAGATTCGGCGGGGTCTTACGAGCAGTACTTC. Full variable domain (rest looked up from reference TRBV15 and TRBJ2-7): DAMVIQNPRYQVTQFGKPVTLSCSQTLNHNVMYWYQQKSSQAPKLLFHYYDKDFNNEADTPDNFQSRRPNTSFCFLDIRSPGLGDTAMYLCATSRDSAGSYEQYFGPGTRLTVT.

This clonotype was observed many times. The V and J genes are TRBV6-1 and TRBJ2-1; maybe TRBD2 (6 bases). The CDR3 extends over 12 amino acids. Germline lookup yields CDR1 MNHNS and CDR2 SASEGT. V was cut by 8 bases and J by 5 bases, with 10 bases left in between. The chain's CDR3 is CASYRRDNEQFF. For the CDR3, the DNA is TGTGCCAGCTACCGGAGGGACAATGAGCAGTTCTTC.

This clonotype occurred many times. The genes are TRBV2 and TRBJ2-7; perhaps TRBD2 as D (6 bases). Looked up from germline, CDR1 is SNHLY and CDR2 is FYNNEI. The CDR3 extends over 15 amino acids. The V gene lost 2 bases and the J gene lost 0 bases, with 11 bases spanning the gap. The DNA for the CDR3 is TGTGCCAGCAGTGAATGGGCGGGGTTCTCCTACGAGCAGTACTTC. Protein product: CASSEWAGFSYEQYF.

V usage is TRBV20-1 and J usage is TRBJ2-7; possible D gene TRBD1, 5 bases. V was shortened by 4 bases and J by 0 bases, with 10 bases between the two germline ends. The CDR3 length is 13 residues. Germline CDR1 DFQATT, CDR2 SNEGSKA (reference sequence). The CDR3 reads CSATDRTSYEQYF. The DNA for the CDR3 is TGCAGTGCTACCGACAGAACCTCCTACGAGCAGTACTTC.

The rearrangement uses TRBV7-8 and TRBJ1-4; D is uncertain. Trimming shortened V by 2 bases and J by 0 bases, and 13 bases separated the two germline ends. Germline CDR1 and CDR2: SGHVS and FQNEAQ. The CDR3 sequence is 17 residues long. The CDR3 sequence: CASSLTRLRTTNEKLFF. The CDR3 bases are TGTGCCAGCAGCTTAACGAGACTTCGGACAACTAATGAAAAACTGTTTTTT. Supplemented by reference TRBV7-8 and TRBJ1-4, the full variable domain reads GAGVSQSPRYKVAKRGQDVALRCDPISGHVSLFWYQQALGQGPEFLTYFQNEAQLDKSGLPSDRFFAERPEGSVSTLKIQRTQQEDSAVYLCASSLTRLRTTNEKLFFGSGTQLSVL.

The V and J genes are TRBV7-8 and TRBJ1-5; D not certain. V was trimmed by 5 bases and J by 3 bases, leaving 14 bases between them. Per germline, CDR1 SGHVS and CDR2 FQNEAQ. The CDR3 totals 15 residues. CDR3 bases: TGTGCCAGCAGCCCCAGACCCGGGTTCAATCAGCCCCAGCATTTT. It yields the protein CASSPRPGFNQPQHF.

The chain is built from TRBV20-1 and TRBJ2-5; D not resolved. CDR3 length: 12 amino acids. The germline V and J ends were trimmed by 4 bases and 5 bases, with 11 bases remaining between them. CDR1 is DFQATT, CDR2 SNEGSKA, per germline (reference sequence). In nucleotides, the CDR3 is TGCAGTGCTAACGGTCCGCGGGAGACCCAGTACTTC. Amino acids: CSANGPRETQYF.

The chain joins TRBV6-1 to TRBJ1-5, with D uncertain. V lost 3 bases, J lost 3 bases, and 9 bases lay in between. The length of the CDR3 is 14 residues. Germline V lookup: CDR1 MNHNS, CDR2 SASEGT. The CDR3 sequence is CASSDQDDNQPQHF. The CDR3 DNA follows: TGTGCCAGCAGTGACCAGGACGACAATCAGCCCCAGCATTTT.

This clonotype was recorded many times. The chain couples TRBV6-6 to TRBJ2-7, with a weak D call TRBD2 (6 bases). Trimming removed 1 base at V and 4 bases at J, with 8 bases between. CDR3 length: 13 amino acids. Germline values: CDR1 MNHNY, CDR2 SVGAGI (reference sequence). This CDR3 is CASSYFSGYEQYF. The CDR3 DNA sequence: TGTGCCAGCAGTTACTTCAGCGGGTACGAGCAGTACTTC.

This clonotype has a count of ten or more. The chain recombines TRBV2 with TRBJ1-2, with D possibly TRBD1 on 5 matching bases. The germline V gene encodes CDR1 SNHLY and CDR2 FYNNEI. Deletions cut 9 bases from V and 7 bases from J, with 24 bases between. CDR3 size: 15 residues. The CDR3 here is CASSGTVLNLRGYTF. CDR3 DNA: TGTGCCAGTTCCGGGACGGTGCTAAACCTTCGTGGCTACACCTTC.

This clonotype was recorded a few times. The chain joins TRBV19 to TRBJ2-3; the match to TRBD1 covers 8 bases. In germline, CDR1 is LNHDA, CDR2 SQIVND (reference sequence). Germline trimming cut 3 bases from V and 1 base from J; bases unmatched to any gene: 3. This CDR3 contains 15 residues. CDR3 nucleotides: TGTGCCAGTAGTATCCAGACAGGGGGCACAGATACGCAGTATTTT. Protein sequence: CASSIQTGGTDTQYF.

This clonotype was detected only a few times. V is TRBV7-2 and J is TRBJ2-7; TRBD1 might be the D (5 bases). This CDR3 spans 19 amino acids. Trimming cost V 1 base and J 0 bases, with 22 bases left between them. Germline CDR1 and CDR2: SGHTA and FQGNSA. DNA for the CDR3: TGTGCCAGCAGCTTAGACGCCCAGGCAGGGCGGCTCATCTCCTACGAGCAGTACTTC. The encoded protein is CASSLDAQAGRLISYEQYF.

The table lists this clonotype with many counts. The chain couples TRBV20-1 to TRBJ2-1, with a possible D match to TRBD2 (6 bases). V lost 6 bases and J 5 bases, leaving 17 bases between the germline ends. Germline assignment: CDR1 DFQATT and CDR2 SNEGSKA (reference sequence). The CDR3 consists of 14 residues. CDR3 sequence reads: CSAGRLAFNNEQFF. The DNA for the CDR3 is TGCAGTGCGGGAAGGCTAGCGTTCAACAATGAGCAGTTCTTC.

This clonotype showed up just a few times. This sequence joins TRBV7-9 and TRBJ2-7, with 7 bases aligning to TRBD2. Germline V gene sequence: CDR1 SEHNR, CDR2 FQNEAQ (reference sequence). The J segment lost 6 bases and the V segment lost 1 base, leaving 9 bases of the junction unmatched. The CDR3 is 15 residues long. CDR3 region: CASSLGGVLAGEQYF. CDR3 nucleotides: TGTGCCAGCAGCTTAGGTGGGGTATTAGCGGGCGAGCAGTACTTC.

There are many counts of this clonotype. The CDR3, as DNA: TGTGCCAGCAGTTCAAAACGGGAGAAAAACATTCAGTACTTC. Protein product: CASSSKREKNIQYF. The chain is built from TRBV28 and TRBJ2-4; D is possibly TRBD2 (6 bases). The germline CDR1 and CDR2 sequences are MDHEN and SYDVKM. Trimming cost V 4 bases and J 4 bases, with 11 bases left between them. CDR3 size: 14 residues.

This clonotype was found a few times. The chain recombines TRBV30 with TRBJ1-2; 8 nucleotides align to TRBD1. This CDR3 region has 13 residues. Germline V gives CDR1 GTSNPN, CDR2 SVGIG (reference sequence). J lost 9 bases, V lost 8 bases, and 14 bases had no gene match. Written as DNA, the CDR3 is TGTGCCGGCAGGGGGCTGCTACTATGGAGCTACACCTTC. This sequence encodes CAGRGLLLWSYTF.

This clonotype occurred a few times. The chain combines TRBV29-1 with TRBJ1-1, with 10 bases that match TRBD1. The germline V gene encodes CDR1 SQVTM and CDR2 ANQGSEA. V gave up 5 bases and J gave up 4 bases; unmatched junction bases: 4. The CDR3 extends over 13 amino acids. The CDR3 loop reads CSVFGQGGTEAFF. The DNA for the CDR3 is TGCAGCGTTTTCGGACAGGGGGGCACTGAAGCTTTCTTT.

This clonotype was counted ten times or more. The chain uses TRBV28 and TRBJ1-5; TRBD1 agrees at 8 bases. The CDR3 is 14 amino acids. After removal of 8 bases from V and 3 bases from J, the junction contained 6 bases not matched to a gene. Germline values: CDR1 MDHEN, CDR2 SYDVKM. The chain's CDR3 is CASQTTGANQPQHF. The CDR3 region has the DNA TGTGCCAGCCAAACGACAGGGGCCAATCAGCCCCAGCATTTT. Full variable domain (rest looked up from reference TRBV28 and TRBJ1-5): DVKVTQSSRYLVKRTGEKVFLECVQDMDHENMFWYRQDPGLGLRLIYFSYDVKMKEKGDIPEGYSVSREKKERFSLILESASTNQTSMYLCASQTTGANQPQHFGDGTRLSIL.

This clonotype was seen at least ten times. The rearrangement uses TRBV28 and TRBJ1-1, with D uncertain. V gave up 8 bases and J gave up 1 base, with 11 bases separating them. Germline loops: CDR1 MDHEN, CDR2 SYDVKM. The CDR3 totals 13 residues. CDR3: CASLEEGNTEAFF. The CDR3 DNA sequence: TGTGCCAGCTTGGAAGAAGGGAACACTGAAGCTTTCTTT.

This rearrangement joins TRBV6-6 to TRBJ1-1, with unresolved D. V was pared by 3 bases and J by 6 bases, with 8 bases between. CDR1 and CDR2 (germline): MNHNY, SVGAGI (reference sequence). CDR3 length: 12 residues. The CDR3 region has the DNA TGTGCCAGCAGTTATTCGGGCGCTGAAGCTTTCTTT. This gives the protein CASSYSGAEAFF.

This clonotype was found many times. The chain is built from TRBV2 and TRBJ2-1, with 9 bases fitting TRBD1. The CDR3 sequence is 14 residues long. J gave up 7 bases and V 9 bases, and 10 bases lay outside the gene matches. Germline V gene lookup returns CDR1 SNHLY and CDR2 FYNNEI. The CDR3 here is CASWVTGGTNEQFF. The CDR3 DNA reads as TGTGCCAGTTGGGTGACAGGGGGGACGAATGAGCAGTTCTTC.

This clonotype appeared many times. This chain connects TRBV7-2 to TRBJ2-1, with D perhaps matching TRBD1 or TRBD2 (5 bases each). V shed 6 bases and J shed 5 bases, with 20 bases lying between them. This CDR3 has 16 residues. The germline V gene has CDR1 SGHTA and CDR2 FQGNSA. CDR3 region: CASRRGVAFDHNEQFF. DNA for the CDR3: TGTGCCAGCAGGAGGGGAGTAGCTTTTGACCACAATGAGCAGTTCTTC.

This clonotype was seen only once. The chain has TRBV28 and TRBJ1-5, with D hard to call. The V gene lost 4 bases and the J gene lost 1 base, with 8 bases spanning the gap. Germline V lookup: CDR1 MDHEN, CDR2 SYDVKM. The CDR3 covers 14 residues. The CDR3 spells CASSSPSSNQPQHF. The CDR3 DNA is TGTGCCAGCAGTTCCCCCAGCAGCAATCAGCCCCAGCATTTT.

The V call is TRBV4-3, the J call TRBJ2-3; D gene ambiguous. CDR3 length equals 15 residues. V was trimmed by 0 bases and J by 0 bases, leaving 7 bases between them. CDR1 and CDR2 (germline): LGHNA, YSLEER. CDR3 nucleotides: TGCGCCAGCAGCCAAGATCTCACAAGCACAGATACGCAGTATTTT. Translating gives CASSQDLTSTDTQYF.

This clonotype was recorded a few times. This chain connects TRBV20-1 to TRBJ1-2, with D maybe TRBD1 (6 bases). Germline CDR1 reads DFQATT; CDR2 reads SNEGSKA (reference sequence). V shed 3 bases and J shed 8 bases, with 16 bases lying between them. The length of the CDR3 is 13 residues. CDR3 in amino acids: CSASVQGRAGYTF. The CDR3 nucleotides are TGCAGTGCTAGCGTACAGGGTCGGGCAGGCTACACCTTC.

At least ten counts were recorded for this clonotype. The gene calls are TRBV11-3 and TRBJ2-5; 10 nucleotides agree with TRBD2. V shed 3 bases, J shed 6 bases, and the junction held 10 bases outside the gene matches. The length of the CDR3 is 16 residues. Germline V gene data show CDR1 as SGHNT and CDR2 as YENEEA. The CDR3 reads CASSFEGTSGTKTQYF. The CDR3 DNA sequence: TGTGCCAGCAGCTTCGAGGGAACTAGCGGGACGAAGACCCAGTACTTC.

This chain uses TRBV29-1 with TRBJ2-7; 10 bases match TRBD1. Germline loops: CDR1 SQVTM, CDR2 ANQGSEA. Unmatched junction bases numbered 5, after V lost 6 bases and J lost 3 bases. The length of the CDR3 is 13 residues. In DNA, the CDR3 is TGCAGCGTCCTAAGGGACAGGGGCTACGAGCAGTACTTC. It encodes CSVLRDRGYEQYF.

This clonotype has at least ten counts. The V and J genes are TRBV28 and TRBJ1-2, with D perhaps matching TRBD1 (5 bases). This CDR3 is 13 amino acids long. Germline lookup yields CDR1 MDHEN and CDR2 SYDVKM. V was cut by 4 bases and J by 2 bases, with 8 bases left in between. The CDR3 DNA reads as TGTGCCAGCAGTTGGGGGGGGAACTATGGCTACACCTTC. This gives the protein CASSWGGNYGYTF.

This clonotype was seen more than once but under ten times. The rearrangement uses TRBV6-1 and TRBJ1-2; no clear D. CDR3 size: 13 residues. The germline V and J ends were trimmed by 1 base and 6 bases, with 9 bases remaining between them. CDR1 MNHNS and CDR2 SASEGT come from the germline V gene. The CDR3 reads CASSEVVPDGYTF. The CDR3 region has the DNA TGTGCCAGCAGTGAAGTCGTCCCGGATGGCTACACCTTC.

This clonotype was detected a few times. The rearrangement joins TRBV20-1 to TRBJ2-1; TRBD2 matches 8 bases. CDR3 size: 15 residues. The ends lost 5 bases at V and 12 bases at J; junction bases unmatched: 18. The germline V gene has CDR1 DFQATT and CDR2 SNEGSKA (reference sequence). The CDR3 is CSASSSGQVVDGQFF. CDR3 nucleotides: TGCAGTGCTTCATCTAGCGGGCAGGTTGTTGATGGGCAGTTCTTC.